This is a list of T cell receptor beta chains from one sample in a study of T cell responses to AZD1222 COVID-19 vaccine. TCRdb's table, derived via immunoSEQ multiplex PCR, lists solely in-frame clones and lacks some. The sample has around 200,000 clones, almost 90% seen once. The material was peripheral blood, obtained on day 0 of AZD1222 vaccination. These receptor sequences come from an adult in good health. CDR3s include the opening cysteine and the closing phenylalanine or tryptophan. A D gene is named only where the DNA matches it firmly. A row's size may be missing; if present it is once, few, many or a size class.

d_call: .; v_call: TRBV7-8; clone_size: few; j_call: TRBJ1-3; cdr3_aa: CASSLDTGSGNTIYF; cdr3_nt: TGTGCCAGCAGCTTAGATACAGGCTCTGGAAACACCATATATTTT
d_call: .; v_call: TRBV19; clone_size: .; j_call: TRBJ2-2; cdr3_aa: CASSIDQSSGRRELFF; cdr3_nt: TGTGCCAGTAGTATAGATCAAAGCTCTGGGCGCCGGGAGCTGTTTTTT
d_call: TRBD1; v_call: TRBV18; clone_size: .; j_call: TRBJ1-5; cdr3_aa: CASSPFQGGSSNQPQHF; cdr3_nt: TGTGCCAGCTCACCGTTCCAGGGGGGGTCTAGCAATCAGCCCCAGCATTTT
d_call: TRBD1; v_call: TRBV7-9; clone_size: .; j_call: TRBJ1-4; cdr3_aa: CASSHAGTDEKLFF; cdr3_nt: TGTGCCAGCAGCCACGCCGGGACAGATGAAAAACTGTTTTTT
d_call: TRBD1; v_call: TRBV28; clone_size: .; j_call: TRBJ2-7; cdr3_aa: CASSNQGQGLVQYF; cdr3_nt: TGTGCCAGCAGCAACCAAGGACAGGGTCTGGTGCAGTACTTC
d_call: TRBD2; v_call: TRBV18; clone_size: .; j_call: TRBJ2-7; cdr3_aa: CASSPSGTSGLEQYF; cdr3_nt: TGTGCCAGCTCACCTTCCGGGACTAGCGGTTTGGAGCAGTACTTC
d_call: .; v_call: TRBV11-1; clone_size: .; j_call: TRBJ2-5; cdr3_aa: CASSGGVAEYQETQYF; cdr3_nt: TGTGCCAGCAGCGGTGGGGTAGCGGAGTACCAAGAGACCCAGTACTTC
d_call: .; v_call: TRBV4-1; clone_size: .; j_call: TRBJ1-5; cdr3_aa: CASSQTGFPQHF; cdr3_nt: TGCGCCAGCAGCCAAACAGGGTTCCCCCAGCATTTT
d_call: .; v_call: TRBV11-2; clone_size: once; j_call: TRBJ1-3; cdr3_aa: CASSTGVGGNTIYF; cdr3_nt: TGTGCCAGCAGCACCGGGGTGGGAGGAAACACCATATATTTT
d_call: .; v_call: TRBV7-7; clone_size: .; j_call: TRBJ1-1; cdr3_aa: CASSLSAGTEAFF; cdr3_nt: TGTGCTAGCAGCTTATCCGCAGGGACTGAAGCTTTCTTT
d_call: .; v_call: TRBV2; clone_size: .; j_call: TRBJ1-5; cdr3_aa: CASLDSGNQPQHF; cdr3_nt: TGTGCCTCCCTGGATTCTGGCAATCAGCCCCAGCATTTT
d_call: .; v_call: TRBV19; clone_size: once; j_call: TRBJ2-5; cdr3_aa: CASRQGSKETQYF; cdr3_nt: TGTGCCAGTAGACAGGGATCAAAAGAGACCCAGTACTTC
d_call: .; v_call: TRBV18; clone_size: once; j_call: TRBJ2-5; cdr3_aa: CASSPQERETQYF; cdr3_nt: TGTGCCAGCTCACCACAGGAGCGAGAGACCCAGTACTTC
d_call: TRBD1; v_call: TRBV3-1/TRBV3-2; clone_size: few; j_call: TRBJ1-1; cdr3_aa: CASSQRQGAEAFF; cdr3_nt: TGTGCCAGCAGCCAGCGACAGGGGGCTGAAGCTTTCTTT
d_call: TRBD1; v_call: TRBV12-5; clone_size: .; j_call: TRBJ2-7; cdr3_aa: CASGSGGAEQYF; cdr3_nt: TGTGCTAGTGGTTCAGGGGGTGCCGAGCAGTACTTC
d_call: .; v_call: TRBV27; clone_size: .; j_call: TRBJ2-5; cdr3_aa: CASSPQGSQFQETQYF; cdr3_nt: TGTGCCAGCAGTCCTCAGGGGTCACAATTTCAAGAGACCCAGTACTTC
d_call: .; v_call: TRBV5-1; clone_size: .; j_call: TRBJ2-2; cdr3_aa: CASSLKGVAGELFF; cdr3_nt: TGCGCCAGCAGCTTGAAGGGAGTGGCCGGGGAGCTGTTTTTT
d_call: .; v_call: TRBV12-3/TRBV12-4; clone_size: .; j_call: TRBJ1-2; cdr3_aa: CASNQQGSYGYTF; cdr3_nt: TGTGCCAGCAACCAACAGGGTTCCTATGGCTACACCTTC
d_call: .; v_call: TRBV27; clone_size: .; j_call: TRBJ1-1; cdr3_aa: CASSLFNQGLNTEAFF; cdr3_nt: TGTGCCAGCAGTTTATTTAATCAGGGGCTGAACACTGAAGCTTTCTTT
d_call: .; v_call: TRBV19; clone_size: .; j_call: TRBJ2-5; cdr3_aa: CASSLQAAQETQYF; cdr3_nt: TGTGCCAGTTCCTTACAGGCAGCCCAAGAGACCCAGTACTTC
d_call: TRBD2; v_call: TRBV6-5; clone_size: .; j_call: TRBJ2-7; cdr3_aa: CASSRGGSEQYF; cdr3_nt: TGTGCCAGTTCACGGGGAGGGTCCGAGCAGTACTTC
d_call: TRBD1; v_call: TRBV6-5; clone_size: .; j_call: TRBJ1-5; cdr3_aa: CASSYSGQGDQPQHF; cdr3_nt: TGTGCCAGCAGTTACTCCGGACAGGGTGATCAGCCCCAGCATTTT
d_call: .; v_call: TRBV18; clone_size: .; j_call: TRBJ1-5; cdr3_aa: CASSPSSRARNQPQHF; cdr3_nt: TGTGCCAGCTCACCGAGCAGCAGGGCTCGCAATCAGCCCCAGCATTTT
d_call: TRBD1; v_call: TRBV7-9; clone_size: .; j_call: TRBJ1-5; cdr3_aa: CASSQGQGSNQPQHF; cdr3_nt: TGTGCCAGCAGCCAGGGACAGGGTAGCAATCAGCCCCAGCATTTT
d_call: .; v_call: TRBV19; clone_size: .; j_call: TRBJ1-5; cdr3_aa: CASSAQGGNQPQHF; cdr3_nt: TGTGCCAGTAGTGCTCAGGGAGGCAATCAGCCCCAGCATTTT
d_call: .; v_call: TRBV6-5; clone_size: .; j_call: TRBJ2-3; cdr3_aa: CASTISGLSTDTQYF; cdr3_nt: TGTGCCAGTACTATAAGCGGGCTAAGCACAGATACGCAGTATTTT
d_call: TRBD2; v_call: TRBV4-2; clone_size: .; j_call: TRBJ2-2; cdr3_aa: CATAGTMNTGELFF; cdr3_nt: TGTGCCACCGCGGGGACTATGAACACCGGGGAGCTGTTTTTT
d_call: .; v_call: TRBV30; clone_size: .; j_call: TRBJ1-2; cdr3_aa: CAWSVSNPGDYGYTF; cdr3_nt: TGTGCCTGGAGTGTATCCAACCCCGGTGACTATGGCTACACCTTC
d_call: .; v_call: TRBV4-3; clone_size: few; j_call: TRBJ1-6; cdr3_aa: CASSQGQGANSPLHF; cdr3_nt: TGCGCCAGCAGCCAAGGTCAAGGGGCCAATTCACCCCTCCACTTT
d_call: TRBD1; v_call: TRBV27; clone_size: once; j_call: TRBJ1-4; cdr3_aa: CASSLSQGVWENGEKLFF; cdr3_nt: TGTGCCAGCAGTTTATCTCAGGGGGTATGGGAGAACGGTGAAAAACTGTTTTTT
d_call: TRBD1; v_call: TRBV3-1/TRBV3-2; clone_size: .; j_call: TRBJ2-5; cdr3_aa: CASSQPGGKYQETQYF; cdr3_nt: TGTGCCAGCAGCCAACCAGGGGGTAAGTACCAAGAGACCCAGTACTTC
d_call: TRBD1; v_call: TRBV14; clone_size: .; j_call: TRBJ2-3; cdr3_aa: CASSRTQGPDTQYF; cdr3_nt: TGTGCCAGCAGCCGCACACAGGGGCCAGATACGCAGTATTTT
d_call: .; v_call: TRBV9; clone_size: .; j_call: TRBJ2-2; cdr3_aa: CASSVGGTGELFF; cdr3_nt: TGTGCCAGCAGCGTAGGGGGCACCGGGGAGCTGTTTTTT
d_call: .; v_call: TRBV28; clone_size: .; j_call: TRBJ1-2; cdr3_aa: CASSLELTGFYDYGYTF; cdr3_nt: TGTGCCAGCAGTTTGGAGTTGACGGGGTTTTATGACTATGGCTACACCTTC
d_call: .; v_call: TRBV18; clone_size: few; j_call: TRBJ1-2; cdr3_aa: CASSPTTELANYGYTF; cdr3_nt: TGTGCCAGCTCGCCAACGACAGAACTAGCTAACTATGGCTACACCTTC
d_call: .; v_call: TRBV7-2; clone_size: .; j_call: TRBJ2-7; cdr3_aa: CASSSYHTTYEQYF; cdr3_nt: TGTGCCAGCAGCTCTTACCACACTACCTACGAGCAGTACTTC